Sequencing of this TCR beta chain was carried out in a study of blood T cell repertoires in COVID-19. Some clones are missing from TCRdb's copy, which holds only in-frame ones; the method was immunoSEQ multiplex PCR. The table records 17,000 or so clones, around four fifths of them present only once. The germline V and J ends were trimmed by 7 bases and 7 bases, with 14 bases remaining between them. CDR3 length: 12 amino acids. Germline-derived CDR1 and CDR2 are MDHEN and SYDVKM. The sequence came from a man between 60 and 70 years old with active or convalescent COVID-19. Sequenced sample: peripheral blood. This sequence joins TRBV28 and TRBJ2-7, with D perhaps TRBD2 (5 bases). The CDR3 DNA reads TGTGCCAGCACCGGGTCCTCGGGGGAGCAGTACTTC. Protein: CASTGSSGEQYF.